This TCR beta chain derives from a study of CXCR3-negative and CXCR3-positive naive CD8 T cells. The germline CDR1 and CDR2 sequences are SQVTM and ANQGSEA. The CDR3 contains 12 residues. Study observations and caveats: Comparably high diversity marked both naive subsets, whereas memory CD8+ cells had much lower diversity. For CXCR3-positive naive cells, TRB CDR3s were more hydrophobic than those of CXCR3-negative naive cells. The level of CXCR3 expression partially decreased after cryopreservation; the majority of assays used fresh PBMCs.

The TRB libraries of cDNA were built by UMI-labeled 5' RACE. TCRdb re-called the 5' RACE reads and shows each CDR3 protein once, DNA omitted. In total, the table holds 80,000 to 95,000 distinct CDR3 sequences. In regard to this clonotype: The antigen remains unidentified.

The receptor was isolated from a human donor in good health. Some clones in this sample may be carry-over from other donors' samples. Source material: naive CXCR3- CD8+ T cells from blood. Subset noted: CD45RO-CCR7+CD27+CD95- naive CD8+ T cells lacking CXCR3 (TNR3-). V gene TRBV29-1 combines with J gene TRBJ1-1; the D call of TRBD1 rests on TCRdb alone, since no DNA is present to check it. CDR3 region: CSVEVSQGEAFF. Full variable domain (remainder filled in from reference TRBV29-1 and TRBJ1-1): SAVISQKPSRDICQRGTSLTIQCQVDSQVTMMFWYRQQPGQSLTLIATANQGSEATYESGFVIDKFPISRPNLTFSTLTVSNMSPEDSSIYLCSVEVSQGEAFFGQGTRLTVV.